The 10 T cell receptor beta chains below all came from one sample that was sequenced in a study of T cell responses to AZD1222 COVID-19 vaccine. TCRdb keeps only in-frame clones here, not all; method: immunoSEQ multiplex PCR. The sample has some 130,000 clones; roughly 85% are singletons. Sequenced material: peripheral blood, taken on day 0 of AZD1222 vaccination. Every receptor here comes from an adult in good health.

The chain joins TRBV28 to TRBJ1-6, with 9 bases matching TRBD1. V lost 3 bases and J lost 11; bases outside the gene matches: 8. The CDR3 runs 15 residues. CDR1 and CDR2 (germline): MDHEN, SYDVKM. CDR3 loop: CASSFPDRGRPPLHF. The CDR3 coding sequence is TGTGCCAGCAGTTTCCCGGACAGGGGAAGGCCACCCCTCCACTTT.

The V gene is TRBV6-5, the J gene TRBJ1-1; D is undetermined. Trimming stripped 4 bases from V and 6 bases from J, with 12 bases between. The CDR3 runs 13 residues. Looked up from germline, CDR1 is MNHEY and CDR2 is SVGAGI. This CDR3 reads CASSSSYTPEAFF. The CDR3 DNA follows: TGTGCCAGCAGTTCTTCCTACACTCCTGAAGCTTTCTTT.

This rearrangement joins TRBV4-2 to TRBJ1-1, with D perhaps TRBD1 (6 bases). Germline CDR1 is LGHNA and CDR2 is YNFKEQ. Deletions cut 5 bases from V and 1 base from J, with 23 bases between. The CDR3 totals 18 residues. This chain's CDR3 is CASSLFGPRGLKNTEAFF. DNA for the CDR3: TGTGCCAGCAGCTTATTCGGCCCCCGGGGGCTCAAGAACACTGAAGCTTTCTTT.

The chain has TRBV21-1 and TRBJ1-1; the table names TRBD1, a call not compared with the DNA. TRBV21-1 is recorded as a pseudogene. The CDR3 spans 14 residues. The CDR3 nucleotides are TGTGCCACTTACGGGCCGGACAGGGACACTGAAGCTTTCTTT. Translated, it gives CATYGPDRDTEAFF.

With regard to this clone: Other DNA sequences in the sample encode the same CDR3. V usage is TRBV30 and J usage is TRBJ1-1; possible D gene TRBD1, 6 bases. This CDR3 has 13 residues. The V end was cut by 4 bases, the J end by 4 bases, with 13 bases between. Germline V gene lookup returns CDR1 GTSNPN and CDR2 SVGIG (reference sequence). The CDR3 loop reads CAWTEGGGTEAFF. The DNA for the CDR3 is TGTGCCTGGACCGAGGGGGGAGGCACTGAAGCTTTCTTT.

This clone came up once. The chain recombines TRBV6-2 or TRBV6-3 with TRBJ2-5; no clear D. The CDR3 contains 17 residues. Germline V lookup: CDR1 MNHEY, CDR2 SVGEGT. V was pared by 0 bases and J by 0 bases, with 14 bases between. Here the CDR3 reads CASSYSTRATHQETQYF. CDR3 in DNA: TGTGCCAGCAGTTACTCAACCCGGGCAACCCACCAAGAGACCCAGTACTTC.

The CDR3 sequence: CASSQDMRRYGYTF. The CDR3 DNA is TGTGCCAGCAGCCAAGATATGAGGCGGTATGGCTACACCTTC. V is TRBV3-1 (or the pseudogene TRBV3-2) and J is TRBJ1-2; D is unclear. From germline, CDR1 is LGHDT and CDR2 YNNKEL (reference sequence). The V end lost 0 bases, the J end lost 5 bases, and 10 bases lay between the germline ends. The CDR3 is 14 amino acids.

Note on this clone: The same CDR3 is also encoded by other DNA sequences in this sample. The rearrangement uses TRBV18 and TRBJ2-7; 7 bases agree with TRBD1. V lost 3 bases and J lost 2; bases outside the gene matches: 4. The germline V gene encodes CDR1 KGHSH and CDR2 LQKENI. The CDR3 extends over 14 amino acids. The CDR3 loop reads CASSPGQGAYEQYF. DNA for the CDR3: TGTGCCAGCTCACCGGGCCAGGGGGCCTACGAGCAGTACTTC.

The chain links TRBV2 to TRBJ2-1, with TRBD2 matching over 9 bases. Losses at the gene ends were 1 base for V and 6 bases for J; bases not matched to a gene: 4. This CDR3 has 15 amino acids. Germline values: CDR1 SNHLY, CDR2 FYNNEI. The CDR3 is CASSEVSGRFNEQFF. CDR3 nucleotide sequence: TGTGCCAGCAGTGAAGTTAGCGGGAGATTCAATGAGCAGTTCTTC. Supplemented by reference TRBV2 and TRBJ2-1, the full variable domain reads EPEVTQTPSHQVTQMGQEVILRCVPISNHLYFYWYRQILGQKVEFLVSFYNNEISEKSEIFDDQFSVERPDGSNFTLKIRSTKLEDSAMYFCASSEVSGRFNEQFFGPGTRLTVL.

This clone was detected only once. The chain uses TRBV30 and TRBJ1-2, with 10 bases that match TRBD1. This CDR3 region has 16 residues. From germline, CDR1 is GTSNPN and CDR2 SVGIG (reference sequence). The J segment lost 7 bases and the V segment lost 2 bases, leaving 13 bases of the junction unmatched. CDR3 in amino acids: CAWSLGQGYSLIGYTF. The DNA for the CDR3 is TGTGCCTGGAGTTTGGGACAGGGGTATTCCTTGATTGGCTACACCTTC.